These 21 T cell receptor beta chains share one sample of origin, sequenced in a study of molecular identifiers for immune sequencing clone quantification. MiXCR was run by TCRdb on the PCR reads, yielding one entry per CDR3 protein. The table includes around 300,000 distinct CDR3 sequences, roughly 23% detected once. The material sequenced was naive CD8+ T cells from blood, with Jurkat cell RNA spiked in. The subset here: FACS-sorted CD8+CD4-CCR7+CD45RA+ naive T cells. The receptors derive from a human donor in good health. Some libraries in this study had Jurkat cell RNA spiked in.

In its sample, this clonotype was seen a few times. The V gene is TRBV25-1, the J gene TRBJ2-4; 10 bases are shared with TRBD2. Trimming took 1 base from V and 7 from J; bases not matched to a gene: 16. The germline V gene has CDR1 MGHDK and CDR2 SYGVNS. CDR3 size: 19 residues. CDR3 nucleotides: TGTGCCAGCAGTGAATCCGCTATTTCGGCTAGCGGGAGTCGGAACATTCAGTACTTC. Its protein is CASSESAISASGSRNIQYF.

To note about this clonotype: A much larger clone is a single base away; this may be a read error. The CDR3 does not end in the conserved phenylalanine or tryptophan, so this is likely a read error. The gene calls are TRBV29-1 and TRBJ2-3; no reliable D call. The germline V gene encodes CDR1 SQVTM and CDR2 ANQGSEA. The CDR3 covers 14 residues. With 1 base removed from V and 2 bases from J, the gap between germline ends came to 10 bases. The CDR3 loop reads CSVEGQLHTDTQYS. The CDR3 region has the DNA TGCAGCGTTGAAGGTCAACTTCACACAGATACGCAGTATTCT.

Points on this clonotype: Just one base apart from a much larger clone, this may be a read error. This chain joins TRBV12-3 or TRBV12-4 and TRBJ2-4, with a weak D call TRBD1 (5 bases). The CDR3 spans 17 residues. The CDR3 protein is CASSLLGPTGAINIQYF. The DNA of the CDR3 is TGTGCCAGCAGTTTACTTGGGCCAACAGGTGCCATAAACATTCAGTACTTC.

The J gene is TRBJ1-2, the V gene TRBV7-9; D unresolved. Germline values: CDR1 SEHNR, CDR2 FQNEAQ (reference sequence). Trimming removed 0 bases from V and 2 bases from J, with 16 bases in between. CDR3 length: 17 amino acids. CDR3 residues: CASSLAFGTAINYGYTF. In DNA, the CDR3 is TGTGCCAGCAGCTTAGCGTTCGGCACTGCCATCAACTATGGCTACACCTTC.

This clonotype was found many times. The V and J genes are TRBV20-1 and TRBJ1-2, with TRBD1 identical over 10 bases. Trimming cost V 3 bases and J 5 bases; bases outside gene matches: 3. Germline lookup yields CDR1 DFQATT and CDR2 SNEGSKA (reference sequence). This CDR3 region has 13 residues. CDR3 nucleotide sequence: TGCAGTGCTAGGGACAGGGGGTTATATGGCTACACCTTC. It is translated as CSARDRGLYGYTF.

This clonotype occurred a few times. This chain links TRBV19 with TRBJ2-3; D is uncertain. V was cut by 1 base and J by 0 bases, with 11 bases left in between. In germline, CDR1 is LNHDA, CDR2 SQIVND (reference sequence). This CDR3 region has 16 residues. This CDR3 reads CASSIGTGSSTDTQYF. CDR3 nucleotides: TGTGCCAGTAGTATAGGAACGGGTTCGAGCACAGATACGCAGTATTTT.

This clonotype was observed at least ten times. The chain employs TRBV7-9 and TRBJ1-6; D remains unclear. The CDR3 is 17 amino acids. The V and J ends lost 5 bases and 2 bases respectively, with 16 bases between them. CDR1 SEHNR and CDR2 FQNEAQ come from the germline V gene (reference sequence). The CDR3 coding sequence is TGTGCCAGCAGCCCCCCGCACGCCGGAGCCTATAATTCACCCCTCCACTTT. It yields the protein CASSPPHAGAYNSPLHF.

This clonotype was recorded once. It may be a read error: a sequence one base away is much more abundant. The rearrangement links TRBV29-1 to TRBJ2-3, with D perhaps TRBD1 or TRBD2 (5 bases each). V lost 1 base to trimming and J lost 4 bases, with 21 bases between them. Germline lookup yields CDR1 SQVTM and CDR2 ANQGSEA. This CDR3 comprises 17 residues. The CDR3 DNA is TGCAGCGTTGAAGGCAGGCAGGTAGTGGGGGTGGCAGATACGCAGTATTTT. Translation gives CSVEGRQVVGVADTQYF.

This clonotype was recorded a few times. The CDR3 sequence: CASSQEPSGASYNEQFF. Written as DNA, the CDR3 is TGCGCCAGCAGCCAAGAACCTAGCGGGGCCTCCTACAATGAGCAGTTCTTC. The chain joins TRBV4-3 to TRBJ2-1, with 9 bases that match TRBD2. CDR1 and CDR2 (germline): LGHNA, YSLEER. This CDR3 is built from 17 residues. With 0 bases clipped from V and 0 bases from J, the junction kept 3 bases outside the gene matches.

The gene calls are TRBV19 and TRBJ2-3; 10 nucleotides line up with TRBD2. Germline-derived CDR1 and CDR2 are LNHDA and SQIVND (reference sequence). With V trimmed by 9 bases and J by 4 bases, 16 bases remained unmatched. The CDR3 sequence is 17 residues long. This chain's CDR3 is CARTPSTPAGGPDTQYF. CDR3 in DNA: TGTGCCAGAACCCCCTCCACACCAGCGGGAGGGCCAGATACGCAGTATTTT.

This clonotype was counted many times. The rearrangement links TRBV19 to TRBJ1-5, with D hard to call. Germline V gene sequence: CDR1 LNHDA, CDR2 SQIVND (reference sequence). Trimming removed 6 bases at V and 6 bases at J, with 15 bases between. The CDR3 is 14 residues long. DNA of the CDR3: TGTGCCAGTAGCTACGGACCGTGGGGTCAGCCCCAGCATTTT. This gives the protein CASSYGPWGQPQHF. Variable domain in full (rest from reference TRBV19 and TRBJ1-5): DGGITQSPKYLFRKEGQNVTLSCEQNLNHDAMYWYRQDPGQGLRLIYYSQIVNDFQKGDIAEGYSVSREKKESFPLTVTSAQKNPTAFYLCASSYGPWGQPQHFGDGTRLSIL.

Comment on this clonotype: It is likely a read error, because the conserved phenylalanine at the end of the CDR3 is missing. J is TRBJ2-7 and V is TRBV5-4, with D uncertain. CDR1 and CDR2 from the germline V gene are SGHNT and YYREEE (reference sequence). The CDR3 runs to 12 residues. V gave up 0 bases and J gave up 3 bases, with 4 bases separating them. CDR3 coding DNA: TGTGCCAGCAGCTTGGGAGGCTACGAGCAGTACCTC. Translated, it gives CASSLGGYEQYL.

The chain joins TRBV6-2 or TRBV6-3 to TRBJ2-1; the D is unclear. Germline CDR1 MNHEY, CDR2 SVGEGT. The CDR3 runs to 15 residues. V lost 5 bases and J 4 bases, leaving 15 bases between the germline ends. CDR3 loop: CASSPPSVAYNEQFF. CDR3 sequence (DNA): TGTGCCAGCAGTCCACCCTCCGTTGCTTACAATGAGCAGTTCTTC.

This chain links TRBV1 with TRBJ2-7. TRBV1 is a known pseudogene. This CDR3 is 14 amino acids long. CDR3 residues: CTSSQVHMTYEQYF. The CDR3 DNA reads TGCACCAGCAGCCAAGTCCATATGACCTACGAGCAGTACTTC.

This clonotype was recorded many times. This chain connects TRBV13 to TRBJ2-5; a possible D gene is TRBD2 (6 bases). CDR1 and CDR2 from the germline V gene are PRHDT and FYEKMQ (reference sequence). Deletions cut 2 bases from V and 0 bases from J, with 13 bases between. The length of the CDR3 is 16 residues. As DNA, the CDR3 is TGTGCCAGCAGCTTATCAGGGAGGACGAACCAAGAGACCCAGTACTTC. This sequence encodes CASSLSGRTNQETQYF.

V usage is TRBV7-2 and J usage is TRBJ1-1; maybe TRBD1 (6 bases). This CDR3 has 18 amino acids. Deletions cut 5 bases from V and 2 bases from J, with 24 bases between. The V gene's germline CDR1 is SGHTA and CDR2 FQGNSA. CDR3 loop: CASSPVVLFRRGNTEAFF. CDR3 DNA sequence: TGTGCCAGCAGCCCTGTTGTCCTGTTCCGCAGGGGCAACACTGAAGCTTTCTTT.

In the case of this clonotype: Sequence at one end of the junction differs from germline and may be a read error. In nucleotides, the CDR3 is TGTGACAGCAGCCCGGGGACAGGGGTCACAGATACGCAGTATTTT. Amino acid sequence: CDSSPGTGVTDTQYF. The gene calls are TRBV7-9 and TRBJ2-3; 10 nucleotides agree with TRBD1. The CDR3 has 15 amino acids. From germline, CDR1 is SEHNR and CDR2 FQNEAQ (reference sequence).

This clonotype was recorded at least ten times. The chain combines TRBV5-6 with TRBJ1-1; TRBD1 is a possible D gene (5 bases). The CDR3 contains 12 residues. Germline values: CDR1 SGHDT, CDR2 YYEEEE. V was cut by 2 bases and J by 6 bases, with 8 bases left in between. The DNA for the CDR3 is TGTGCCAGCAGCTTCGGGACTCCTGAAGCTTTCTTT. It yields the protein CASSFGTPEAFF.

A word on this clonotype: The germline gene is not matched at one end of the junction; a read error may be the cause. The CDR3 coding sequence is TGCGCCGGCAGCCAAGTGACAGGGGGTAGGGACGAGCAGTACTTC. It yields the protein CAGSQVTGGRDEQYF. The chain combines TRBV4-1 with TRBJ2-7, with TRBD1 matching 9 bases. This CDR3 has 15 amino acids. Germline CDR1 is MGHRA and CDR2 is YSYEKL.

This clonotype was counted a few times. The CDR3 DNA is TGTGCCAGCAGTTACTCGATCGTAGCGGGAGTCTACAATGAGCAGTTCTTC. Translated, it gives CASSYSIVAGVYNEQFF. This chain links TRBV6-2 or TRBV6-3 with TRBJ2-1; 9 bases are shared with TRBD2. CDR3 length equals 17 residues. Germline CDR1 reads MNHEY; CDR2 reads SVGEGT. Unmatched junction bases numbered 6, after V lost 0 bases and J lost 3 bases.

To note about this clonotype: A much larger clone sits a single nucleotide away, making a read error possible. No conserved phenylalanine or tryptophan ends this CDR3, so it is likely a read error. The chain combines TRBV20-1 with TRBJ2-7; no clear D gene. The germline V and J ends were trimmed by 3 bases and 4 bases, with 7 bases remaining between them. There are 11 residues in the CDR3. Per the germline V gene, CDR1 is DFQATT and CDR2 is SNEGSKA (reference sequence). For the CDR3, the DNA is TGCAGTGCTAGCGGGTATTACGAGCAGTACCTC. Translated, it gives CSASGYYEQYL.